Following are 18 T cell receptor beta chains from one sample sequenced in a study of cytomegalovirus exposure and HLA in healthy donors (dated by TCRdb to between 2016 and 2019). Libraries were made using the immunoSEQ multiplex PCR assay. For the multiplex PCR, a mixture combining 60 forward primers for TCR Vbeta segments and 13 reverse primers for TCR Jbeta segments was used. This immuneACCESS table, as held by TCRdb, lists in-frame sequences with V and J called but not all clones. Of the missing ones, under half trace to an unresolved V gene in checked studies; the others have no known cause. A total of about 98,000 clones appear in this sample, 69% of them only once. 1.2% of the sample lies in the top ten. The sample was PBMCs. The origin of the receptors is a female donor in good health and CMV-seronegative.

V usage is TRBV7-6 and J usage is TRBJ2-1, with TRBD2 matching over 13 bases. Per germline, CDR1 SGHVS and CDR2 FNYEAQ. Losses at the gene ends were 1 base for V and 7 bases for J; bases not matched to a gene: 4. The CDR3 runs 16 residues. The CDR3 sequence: CASSLGTSGSVNEQFF. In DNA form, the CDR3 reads TGTGCCAGCAGCTTAGGGACTAGCGGGAGCGTGAATGAGCAGTTCTTC.

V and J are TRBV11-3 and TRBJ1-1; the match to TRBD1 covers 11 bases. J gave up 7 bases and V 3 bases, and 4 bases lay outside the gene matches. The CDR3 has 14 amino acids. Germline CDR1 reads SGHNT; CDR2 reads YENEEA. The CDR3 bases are TGTGCCAGCAGCTTGGACAGGGGGCTGGGTGAAGCTTTCTTT. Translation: CASSLDRGLGEAFF.

The chain's CDR3 is CASSPLVQETQYF. The CDR3 DNA sequence: TGTGCCAGCTCACCACTAGTCCAAGAGACCCAGTACTTC. The V and J genes are TRBV18 and TRBJ2-5; D is uncertain. The CDR3 contains 13 residues. Trimming stripped 1 base from V and 1 base from J, with 4 bases between. Germline V gene sequence: CDR1 KGHSH, CDR2 LQKENI.

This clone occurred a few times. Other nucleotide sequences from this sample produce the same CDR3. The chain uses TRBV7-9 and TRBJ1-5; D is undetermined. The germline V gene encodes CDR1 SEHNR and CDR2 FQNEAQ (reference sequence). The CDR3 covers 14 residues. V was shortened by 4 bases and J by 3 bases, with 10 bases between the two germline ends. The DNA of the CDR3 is TGTGCCAGCAGCTCTTCCACAGACAATCAGCCCCAGCATTTT. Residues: CASSSSTDNQPQHF. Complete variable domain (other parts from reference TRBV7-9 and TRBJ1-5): DTGVSQNPRHKITKRGQNVTFRCDPISEHNRLYWYRQTLGQGPEFLTYFQNEAQLEKSRLLSDRFSAERPKGSFSTLEIQRTEQGDSAMYLCASSSSTDNQPQHFGDGTRLSIL.

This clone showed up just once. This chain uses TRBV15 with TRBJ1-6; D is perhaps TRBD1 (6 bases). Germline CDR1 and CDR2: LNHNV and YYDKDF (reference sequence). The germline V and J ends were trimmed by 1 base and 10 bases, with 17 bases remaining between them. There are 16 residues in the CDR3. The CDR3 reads CATSRGQGQAGSPLHF. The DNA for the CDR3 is TGTGCCACCAGCAGAGGCCAGGGGCAGGCAGGATCACCCCTCCACTTT. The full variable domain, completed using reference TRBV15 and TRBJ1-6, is DAMVIQNPRYQVTQFGKPVTLSCSQTLNHNVMYWYQQKSSQAPKLLFHYYDKDFNNEADTPDNFQSRRPNTSFCFLDIRSPGLGDTAMYLCATSRGQGQAGSPLHFGNGTRLTVT.

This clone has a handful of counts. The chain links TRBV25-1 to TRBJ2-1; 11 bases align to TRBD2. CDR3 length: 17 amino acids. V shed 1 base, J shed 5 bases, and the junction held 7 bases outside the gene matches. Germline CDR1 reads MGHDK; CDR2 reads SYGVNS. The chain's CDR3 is CASSEWGPSGGNNEQFF. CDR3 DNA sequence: TGTGCCAGCAGTGAATGGGGGCCTAGCGGGGGGAACAATGAGCAGTTCTTC.

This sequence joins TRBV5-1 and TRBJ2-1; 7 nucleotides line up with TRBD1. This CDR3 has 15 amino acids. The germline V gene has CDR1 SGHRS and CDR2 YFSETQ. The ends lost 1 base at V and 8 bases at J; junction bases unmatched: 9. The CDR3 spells CASSLSASGTDEQFF. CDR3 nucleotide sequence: TGCGCCAGCAGCTTGTCAGCCTCAGGGACAGATGAGCAGTTCTTC.

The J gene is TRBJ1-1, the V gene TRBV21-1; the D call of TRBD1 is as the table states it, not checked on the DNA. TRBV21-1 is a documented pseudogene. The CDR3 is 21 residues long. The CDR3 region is CASSKVPVGIRDRVQNTEAFF. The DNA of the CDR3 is TGTGCCAGCAGCAAAGTACCTGTAGGGATCCGGGACAGGGTTCAGAACACTGAAGCTTTCTTT.

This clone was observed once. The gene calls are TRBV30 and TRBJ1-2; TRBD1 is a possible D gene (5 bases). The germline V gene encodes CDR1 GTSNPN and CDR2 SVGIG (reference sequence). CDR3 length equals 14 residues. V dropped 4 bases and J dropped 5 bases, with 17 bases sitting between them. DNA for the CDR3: TGTGCCTGGACCCTCTCAGGGCACGGGTATGGCTACACCTTC. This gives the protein CAWTLSGHGYGYTF.

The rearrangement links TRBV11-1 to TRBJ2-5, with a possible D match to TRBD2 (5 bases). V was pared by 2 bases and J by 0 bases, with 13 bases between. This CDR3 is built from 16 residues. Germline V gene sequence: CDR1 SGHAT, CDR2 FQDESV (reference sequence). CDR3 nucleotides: TGTGCCAGCAGCTTAAGGGCTAGCAGGTACCAAGAGACCCAGTACTTC. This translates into CASSLRASRYQETQYF.

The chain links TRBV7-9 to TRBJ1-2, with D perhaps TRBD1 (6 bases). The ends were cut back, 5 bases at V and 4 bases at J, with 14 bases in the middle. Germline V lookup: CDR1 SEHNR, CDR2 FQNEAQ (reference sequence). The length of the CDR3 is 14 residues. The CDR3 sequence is CASSTGTYLYGYTF. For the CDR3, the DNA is TGTGCCAGCAGCACCGGGACATATCTCTATGGCTACACCTTC.

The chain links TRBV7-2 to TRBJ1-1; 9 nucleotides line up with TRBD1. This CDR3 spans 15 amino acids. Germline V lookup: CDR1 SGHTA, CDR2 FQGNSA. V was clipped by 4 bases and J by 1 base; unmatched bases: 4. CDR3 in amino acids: CASSSRGQGNTEAFF. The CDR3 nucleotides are TGTGCCAGCAGCTCACGGGGACAGGGGAACACTGAAGCTTTCTTT.

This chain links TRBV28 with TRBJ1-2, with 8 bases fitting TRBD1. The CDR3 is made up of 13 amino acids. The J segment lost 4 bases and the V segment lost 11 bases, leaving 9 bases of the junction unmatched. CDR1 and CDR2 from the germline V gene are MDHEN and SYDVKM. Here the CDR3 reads CAGRQGSGYGYTF. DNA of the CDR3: TGTGCCGGCCGACAGGGGAGTGGCTATGGCTACACCTTC.

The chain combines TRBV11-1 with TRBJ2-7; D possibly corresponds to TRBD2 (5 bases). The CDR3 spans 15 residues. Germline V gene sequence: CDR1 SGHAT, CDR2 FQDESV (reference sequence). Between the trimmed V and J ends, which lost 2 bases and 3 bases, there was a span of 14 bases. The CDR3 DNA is TGTGCCAGCAGCTTAAAAGCGGACGCCTACTACGAGCAGTACTTC. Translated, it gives CASSLKADAYYEQYF.

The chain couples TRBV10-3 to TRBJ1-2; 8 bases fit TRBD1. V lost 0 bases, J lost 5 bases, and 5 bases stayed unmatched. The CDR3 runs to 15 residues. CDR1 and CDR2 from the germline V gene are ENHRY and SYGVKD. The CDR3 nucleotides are TGTGCCATCAGTGAGTCGCAGGGGGCAGCGTATGGCTACACCTTC. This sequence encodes CAISESQGAAYGYTF.

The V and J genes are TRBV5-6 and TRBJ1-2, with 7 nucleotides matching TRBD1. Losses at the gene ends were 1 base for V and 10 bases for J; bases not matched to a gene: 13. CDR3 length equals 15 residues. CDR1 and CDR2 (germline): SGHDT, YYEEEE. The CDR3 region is CASSLRGTVTMDYTF. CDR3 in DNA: TGTGCCAGCAGCTTGCGGGGGACAGTTACTATGGACTACACCTTC.

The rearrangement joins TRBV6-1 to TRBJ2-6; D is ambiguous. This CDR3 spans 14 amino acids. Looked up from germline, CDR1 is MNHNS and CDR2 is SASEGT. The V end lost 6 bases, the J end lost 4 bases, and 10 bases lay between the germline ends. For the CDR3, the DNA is TGTGCCAGCAGGCGCACTGCAGGGGCCAACGTCCTGACTTTC. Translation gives CASRRTAGANVLTF.

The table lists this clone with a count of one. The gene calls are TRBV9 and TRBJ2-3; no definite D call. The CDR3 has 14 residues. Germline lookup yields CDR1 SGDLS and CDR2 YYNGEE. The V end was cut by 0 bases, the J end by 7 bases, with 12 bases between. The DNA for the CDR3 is TGTGCCAGCAGCGTAGGGCTAGATATGAATACGCAGTATTTT. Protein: CASSVGLDMNTQYF.